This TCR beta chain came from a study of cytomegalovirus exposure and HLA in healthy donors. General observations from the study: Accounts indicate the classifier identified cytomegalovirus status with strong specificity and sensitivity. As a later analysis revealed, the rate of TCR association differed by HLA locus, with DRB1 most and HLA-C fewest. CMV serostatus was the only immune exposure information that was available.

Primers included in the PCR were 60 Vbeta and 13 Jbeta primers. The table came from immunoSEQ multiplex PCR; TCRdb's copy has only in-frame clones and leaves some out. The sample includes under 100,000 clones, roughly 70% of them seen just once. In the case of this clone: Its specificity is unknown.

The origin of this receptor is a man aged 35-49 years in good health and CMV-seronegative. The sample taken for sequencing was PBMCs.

The CDR3 bases are TGTGCCAGCAGCTTCGGACTAGCGATGGGCAATGAGCAGTTCTTC. It codes for CASSFGLAMGNEQFF. The V gene is TRBV7-3, the J gene TRBJ2-1; 9 bases align to TRBD2. Germline-derived CDR1 and CDR2 are SGHTA and FQGTGA. V was clipped by 3 bases and J by 6 bases; unmatched bases: 6. The CDR3 extends over 15 amino acids.